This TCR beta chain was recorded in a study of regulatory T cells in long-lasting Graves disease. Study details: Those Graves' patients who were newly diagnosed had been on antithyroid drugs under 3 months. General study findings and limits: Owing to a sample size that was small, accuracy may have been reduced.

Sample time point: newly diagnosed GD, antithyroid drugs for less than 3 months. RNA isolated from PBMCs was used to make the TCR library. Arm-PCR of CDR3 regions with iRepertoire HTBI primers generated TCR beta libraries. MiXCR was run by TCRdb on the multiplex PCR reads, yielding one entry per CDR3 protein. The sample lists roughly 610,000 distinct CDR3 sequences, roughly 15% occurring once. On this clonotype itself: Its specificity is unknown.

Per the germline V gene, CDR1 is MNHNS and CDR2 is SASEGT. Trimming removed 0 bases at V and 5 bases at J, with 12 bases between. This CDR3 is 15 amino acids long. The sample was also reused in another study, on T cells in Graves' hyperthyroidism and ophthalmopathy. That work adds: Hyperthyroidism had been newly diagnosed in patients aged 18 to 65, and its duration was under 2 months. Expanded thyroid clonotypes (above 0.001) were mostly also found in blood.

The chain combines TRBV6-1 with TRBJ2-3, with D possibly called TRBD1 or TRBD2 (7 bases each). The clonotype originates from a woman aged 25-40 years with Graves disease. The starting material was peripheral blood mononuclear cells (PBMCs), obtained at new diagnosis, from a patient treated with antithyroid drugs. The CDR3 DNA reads TGTGCCAGCAGTGAAGCCGGCAGGGGGGGAGATACGCAGTATTTT. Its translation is CASSEAGRGGDTQYF.